What follows are 17 T cell receptor beta chains derived from one specimen sequenced in a study of blood T cells in healthy people across ages. The authors ran a second PCR of about 7 to 11 cycles using a sample-barcoded 5' primer and a J-beta primer mix. From the 5' RACE reads, TCRdb called clonotypes with MiXCR, one entry per CDR3 protein. The repertoire has hundreds of thousands of distinct CDR3 sequences, about 30% of them found once; the top ten carry roughly 14%. Sequencing used blood. Receptors were obtained from a woman of 80 years or more in good health.

This clonotype has at least ten counts. This chain uses TRBV4-2 with TRBJ2-1, with TRBD2 matching 9 bases. CDR1 is LGHNA, CDR2 YNFKEQ, per germline. The CDR3 contains 15 residues. V dropped 1 base and J dropped 6; count of bases not matched to a gene: 4. The CDR3 coding sequence is TGTGCCAGCAGCCAAGTCGGCGGGGGGGCCAATGAGCAGTTCTTC. This gives the protein CASSQVGGGANEQFF.

Comments on this clonotype: A much bigger clone sits one base away, suggesting this may be a read error. The chain links TRBV30 to TRBJ2-7; 10 bases are a match to TRBD2. The CDR3 has 16 residues. Looked up from germline, CDR1 is GTSNPN and CDR2 is SVGIG (reference sequence). CDR3 coding DNA: TGTACCTGGAGCCGAACGCCGGGACTAGCGACCCACGAGCAGTACTTC. This gives the protein CTWSRTPGLATHEQYF.

This clonotype was detected ten times or more. This chain uses TRBV5-1 with TRBJ2-1; 8 nucleotides match TRBD2. Germline-derived CDR1 and CDR2 are SGHRS and YFSETQ. J lost 6 bases, V lost 0 bases, and 8 bases had no gene match. This CDR3 region has 16 residues. The CDR3 DNA is TGCGCCAGCAGCTTGGGACTAGCGCGGGGTGTCAATGAGCAGTTCTTC. Amino acid sequence: CASSLGLARGVNEQFF.

This sequence joins TRBV6-2 or TRBV6-3 and TRBJ1-2; D gene ambiguous. V lost 6 bases and J lost 4, with 24 bases in between. The CDR3 has 17 residues. Looked up from germline, CDR1 is MNHEY and CDR2 is SVGEGT. The CDR3 loop is CASRAAAPLQGGYGYTF. Written as DNA, the CDR3 is TGTGCCAGCAGAGCAGCGGCCCCCCTCCAAGGCGGCTATGGCTACACCTTC.

The chain combines TRBV7-2 with TRBJ2-3; 10 nucleotides line up with TRBD2. The V gene's germline CDR1 is SGHTA and CDR2 FQGNSA. This CDR3 spans 15 amino acids. Trimming at V came to 5 bases and at J to 4 bases, leaving 6 bases not matched to a gene. Here the CDR3 DNA reads TGTGCCAGCAGCAAGGGACTAGCGCGGTCAGATACGCAGTATTTT. This codes for CASSKGLARSDTQYF.

As to this clonotype: A junction end diverges from the germline sequence, so it may reflect a read error. J is TRBJ1-1 and V is TRBV6-2 or TRBV6-3, with D perhaps TRBD1 (6 bases). The CDR3 is made up of 15 amino acids. CDR1 is MNHEY and CDR2 is SVGEGT in the germline V gene. The DNA for the CDR3 is TGTACCAGCAGTTCCATACAGGGCTTCGGCACTGAAGCTTTCTTT. This codes for CTSSSIQGFGTEAFF.

This clonotype was picked up many times. The rearrangement uses TRBV5-1 and TRBJ2-5; perhaps TRBD2 as D (6 bases). This CDR3 spans 14 amino acids. Germline V gene data show CDR1 as SGHRS and CDR2 as YFSETQ. The V end lost 0 bases, the J end lost 4 bases, and 10 bases lay between the germline ends. The CDR3 DNA reads as TGCGCCAGCAGCTTGGTTGGGGGGATAGAGACCCAGTACTTC. The encoded protein is CASSLVGGIETQYF. The variable domain in full, completed from reference TRBV5-1 and TRBJ2-5, reads KAGVTQTPRYLIKTRGQQVTLSCSPISGHRSVSWYQQTPGQGLQFLFEYFSETQRNKGNFPGRFSGRQFSNSRSEMNVSTLELGDSALYLCASSLVGGIETQYFGPGTRLLVL.

This clonotype has a count of ten or more. The V call is TRBV4-2, the J call TRBJ1-5, with D maybe TRBD1 (6 bases). CDR3 length: 14 amino acids. V was cut by 1 base and J by 3 bases, with 7 bases left in between. Germline loops: CDR1 LGHNA, CDR2 YNFKEQ. As DNA, the CDR3 is TGTGCCAGCAGCCAAGGGACAGTCAATCAGCCCCAGCATTTT. Its translation is CASSQGTVNQPQHF.

The sample holds many counts of this clonotype. V gene TRBV28 combines with J gene TRBJ1-2, with 8 bases lining up with TRBD1. The CDR3 runs to 16 residues. Germline loops: CDR1 MDHEN, CDR2 SYDVKM. J gave up 4 bases and V 4 bases, and 11 bases lay outside the gene matches. The CDR3 loop reads CASSSLPVQGGYGYTF. CDR3 bases: TGTGCCAGCAGTTCCTTACCGGTACAGGGGGGCTATGGCTACACCTTC.

Comment on this clonotype: Because the CDR3 is missing its conserved closing phenylalanine or tryptophan, this is likely a read error. The CDR3: CASSLRAVTGTQYL. For the CDR3, the DNA is TGTGCCAGCAGCTTACGGGCAGTCACAGGTACGCAGTATTTG. The chain combines TRBV7-2 with TRBJ2-3; a possible D gene is TRBD1 (5 bases). The CDR3 is made up of 14 amino acids. Germline V CDR1 and CDR2: SGHTA, FQGNSA.

This clonotype was observed many times. A read error may account for a junction end that differs from germline. The chain uses TRBV5-1 and TRBJ2-1, with D perhaps TRBD2 (7 bases). CDR1 is SGHRS and CDR2 is YFSETQ in the germline V gene. CDR3 length equals 15 residues. The CDR3 region has the DNA TGTGCCAGCAGTTTGGGGGGGGGCGTATACAATGAGCAGTTCTTC. Translating it yields CASSLGGGVYNEQFF. Full variable domain (outside the CDR3, taken from reference TRBV5-1 and TRBJ2-1): KAGVTQTPRYLIKTRGQQVTLSCSPISGHRSVSWYQQTPGQGLQFLFEYFSETQRNKGNFPGRFSGRQFSNSRSEMNVSTLELGDSALYLCASSLGGGVYNEQFFGPGTRLTVL.

With respect to this clonotype: Its ends do not fully match the called genes, so a read error is possible. V gene TRBV5-5 combines with J gene TRBJ2-7; perhaps TRBD1 as D (6 bases). Germline V gives CDR1 SGHKS, CDR2 YYEKEE (reference sequence). There are 15 residues in the CDR3. CDR3 sequence reads: CASSPEGQGCGEQYF. The CDR3 coding sequence is TGCGCCAGCAGTCCAGAGGGGCAGGGGTGTGGCGAGCAGTACTTC.

V is TRBV11-2 and J is TRBJ1-5; D is undetermined. Germline CDR1 reads SGHAT; CDR2 reads FQNNGV. Trimming left V 5 bases short and J 2 bases short, with 28 bases between. This CDR3 spans 20 amino acids. The CDR3 DNA sequence: TGTGCCAGCAGCCGGACTTTTAATATTGGGTATCGGACGGGCAATCAGCCCCAGCATTTT. Translating it yields CASSRTFNIGYRTGNQPQHF.

This clonotype was seen at least ten times. The chain links TRBV15 to TRBJ2-5; possibly TRBD1 or TRBD2 for D (5 bases each). The length of the CDR3 is 15 residues. Trimming removed 3 bases from V and 5 bases from J, with 16 bases in between. Germline assignment: CDR1 LNHNV and CDR2 YYDKDF (reference sequence). CDR3 in DNA: TGTGCCACCAGCAGGGAAATGGGACCAGCTGAGACCCAGTACTTC. Residues: CATSREMGPAETQYF. Filled out from reference TRBV15 and TRBJ2-5, the complete variable domain reads DAMVIQNPRYQVTQFGKPVTLSCSQTLNHNVMYWYQQKSSQAPKLLFHYYDKDFNNEADTPDNFQSRRPNTSFCFLDIRSPGLGDTAMYLCATSREMGPAETQYFGPGTRLLVL.

V gene TRBV5-1 combines with J gene TRBJ1-1, with 9 nucleotides matching TRBD1. Germline V gene data show CDR1 as SGHRS and CDR2 as YFSETQ. This CDR3 has 14 residues. V trimming: 5 bases; J trimming: 5 bases; junction bases outside the gene matches: 7. CDR3 nucleotides: TGCGCCAGCAGAGGGACAGGGACGGATACTGAAGCTTTCTTT. The encoded protein is CASRGTGTDTEAFF.

V and J are TRBV5-1 and TRBJ2-2; 11 bases match TRBD2. The CDR3 is 16 residues long. Trimming removed 5 bases from V and 2 bases from J; junction bases left unmatched: 5. Germline loops: CDR1 SGHRS, CDR2 YFSETQ. Here the CDR3 DNA reads TGCGCCAGCAGAACCCTAGCGGGGGGCAACACCGGGGAGCTGTTTTTT. It yields the protein CASRTLAGGNTGELFF.

A note on this clonotype: An end of the junction differs from the germline gene, which may be a read error. The CDR3 here is CSANDPRTSTNSQYF. The DNA for the CDR3 is TGCAGTGCTAACGACCCCCGAACATCCACAAACAGTCAGTACTTC. V and J are TRBV20-1 and TRBJ2-4; D gene unclear. Germline CDR1 reads DFQATT; CDR2 reads SNEGSKA (reference sequence). CDR3 length: 15 residues.